The 2 T cell receptor beta chains below all came from one sample that was sequenced in a study of CD8 T cells in ankylosing spondylitis. In TCRdb, the 5' RACE reads were re-called with MiXCR into one record per CDR3 protein. The data contain 130,000 or so distinct CDR3 sequences, roughly 7.3% of them singletons. Sequences were obtained from blood, either unsorted or a sorted T cell fraction (not recorded which). The receptors shown here come from a male donor with ankylosing spondylitis or in good health (not recorded which).

This clonotype was seen more than once but under ten times. The gene calls are TRBV18 and TRBJ2-5; no clear D gene. The CDR3 is 15 residues long. The germline V and J ends were trimmed by 0 bases and 0 bases, with 8 bases remaining between them. Germline V gives CDR1 KGHSH, CDR2 LQKENI. In nucleotides, the CDR3 is TGTGCCAGCTCACCACCAGCCGGGTACCAAGAGACCCAGTACTTC. As protein: CASSPPAGYQETQYF. The complete variable domain, with remaining parts taken from reference TRBV18 and TRBJ2-5, reads NAGVMQNPRHLVRRRGQEARLRCSPMKGHSHVYWYRQLPEEGLKFMVYLQKENIIDESGMPKERFSAEFPKEGPSILRIQQVVRGDSAAYFCASSPPAGYQETQYFGPGTRLLVL.

The genes are TRBV6-4 and TRBJ2-2; D is perhaps TRBD2 (5 bases). In germline, CDR1 is MRHNA, CDR2 SNTAGT. Trimming cost V 7 bases and J 2 bases, with 20 bases left between them. The CDR3 runs 17 residues. The CDR3 spells CASIDGSGLVNTGELFF. The DNA for the CDR3 is TGTGCCAGCATCGACGGGTCCGGACTCGTAAACACCGGGGAGCTGTTTTTT.